The T cell receptor (beta chain) described here comes from a study of blood T cell repertoires in COVID-19. Study-level information: Sites in the United States, Italy and Spain provided acute and convalescent COVID-19 samples. T cells, B-cell-depleted T cells, or PBMCs provided the cDNA or gDNA that served as material.

The length of the CDR3 is 14 residues. V dropped 5 bases and J dropped 7; count of bases not matched to a gene: 4. Germline assignment: CDR1 MNHEY and CDR2 SMNVEV (reference sequence). In the original workflow: Reference gene primer amplification yielded estimated nucleated cell counts. The assay was immunoSEQ multiplex PCR, and TCRdb's table has in-frame clones only and misses some. That table furnishes V, J and clone size, whereas the DNA furnished D and trimming. Here the sample spans tens of thousands of clones, approximately 80% being singletons. The J gene is TRBJ1-6, the V gene TRBV27; 8 bases agree with TRBD1. The source material was peripheral blood. The TCR sequence derives from a human donor in a cohort sampled during active or convalescent COVID-19. The CDR3 here is CASSGTGFNSPLHF. The CDR3 coding sequence is TGTGCCAGCAGTGGGACAGGTTTCAATTCACCCCTCCACTTT.